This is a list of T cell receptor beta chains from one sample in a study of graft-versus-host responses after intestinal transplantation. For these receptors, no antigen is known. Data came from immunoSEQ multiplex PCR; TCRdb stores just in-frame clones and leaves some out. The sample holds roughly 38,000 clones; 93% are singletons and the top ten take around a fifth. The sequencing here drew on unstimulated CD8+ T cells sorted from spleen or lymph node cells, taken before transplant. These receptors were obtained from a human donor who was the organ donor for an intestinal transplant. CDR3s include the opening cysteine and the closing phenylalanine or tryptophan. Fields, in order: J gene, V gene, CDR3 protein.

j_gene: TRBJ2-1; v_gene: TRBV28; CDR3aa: CASSPWRALNEQFF
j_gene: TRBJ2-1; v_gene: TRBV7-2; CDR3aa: CASSLATAWFIPPNEQFF
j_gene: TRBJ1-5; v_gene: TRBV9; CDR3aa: CASSVGGSGNQPQHF
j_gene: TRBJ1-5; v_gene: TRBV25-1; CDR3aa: CASSESGTGGNQPQHF
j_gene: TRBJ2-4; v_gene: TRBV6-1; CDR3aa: CASSGDRGLRNIQYF
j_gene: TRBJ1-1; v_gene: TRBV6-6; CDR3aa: CASSETGLNTEAFF
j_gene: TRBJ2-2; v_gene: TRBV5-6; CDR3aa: CASSLVGNTGELFF
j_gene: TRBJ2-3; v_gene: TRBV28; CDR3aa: CASSYGAGGPITDTQYF
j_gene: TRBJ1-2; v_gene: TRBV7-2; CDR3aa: CASSYMRTRGYTF
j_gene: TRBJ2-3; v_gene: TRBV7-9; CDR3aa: CASSYKVSTDTQYF
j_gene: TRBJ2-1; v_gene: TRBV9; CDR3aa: CASSVGDRVNEQFF
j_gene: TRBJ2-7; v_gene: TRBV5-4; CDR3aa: CASSRWPLSYEQYF
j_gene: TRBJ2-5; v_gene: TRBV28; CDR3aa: CASSLGSVGVAWETQYF
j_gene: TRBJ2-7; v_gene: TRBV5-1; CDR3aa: CASSPGFGGTYYEQYF
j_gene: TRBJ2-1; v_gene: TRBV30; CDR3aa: CAWSRRYPYNEQFSENEQFF
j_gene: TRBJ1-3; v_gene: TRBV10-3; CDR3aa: CAISQTSSSGNTIYF
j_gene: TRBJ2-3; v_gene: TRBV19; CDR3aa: CASSPPRLSSTDTQYF
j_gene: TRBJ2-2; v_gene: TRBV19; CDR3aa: CASSIGPWTSGRASNTGELFF
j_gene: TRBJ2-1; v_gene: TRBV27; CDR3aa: CATKQGHNEQFF
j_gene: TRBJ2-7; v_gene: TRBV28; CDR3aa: CASGLPQGRGEQYF
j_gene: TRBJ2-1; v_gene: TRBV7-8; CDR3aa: CASSLRPYNEQFF
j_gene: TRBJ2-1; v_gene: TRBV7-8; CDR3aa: CASSPYTGDNEQFF
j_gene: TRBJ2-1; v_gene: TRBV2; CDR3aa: CASSEWAGVDEQFF
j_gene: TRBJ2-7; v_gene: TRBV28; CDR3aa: CASSLLRSSDYEQYF
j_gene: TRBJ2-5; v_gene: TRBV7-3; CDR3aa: CASSLGDRGQETQYF
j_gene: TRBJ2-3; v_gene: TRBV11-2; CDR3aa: CASSLGREVDTQYF
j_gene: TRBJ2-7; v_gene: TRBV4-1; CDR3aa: CASSPYTVPEYEQYF
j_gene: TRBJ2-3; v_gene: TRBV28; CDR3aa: CASREGAGPDTQYF
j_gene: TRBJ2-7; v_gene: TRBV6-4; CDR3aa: CASSDRLAGVNEQYF
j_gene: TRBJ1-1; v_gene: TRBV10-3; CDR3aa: CAITPDMNTEAFF
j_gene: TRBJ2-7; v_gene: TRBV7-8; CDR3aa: CASSTSGPYEQYF
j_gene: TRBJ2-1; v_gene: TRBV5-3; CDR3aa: CARSCRFRREGNEQFF
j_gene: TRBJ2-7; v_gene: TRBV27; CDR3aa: CASSLAQSSYEQYF
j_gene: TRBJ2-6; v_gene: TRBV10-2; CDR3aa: CASSATCTSNKSRANVLTF
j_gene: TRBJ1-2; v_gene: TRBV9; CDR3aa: CASSAQDNSGTVGEYGYTF
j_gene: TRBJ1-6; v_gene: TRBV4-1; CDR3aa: CASSQGQGSSYNSPLHF
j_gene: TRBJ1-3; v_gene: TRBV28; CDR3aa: CASSFEGAGNTIYF
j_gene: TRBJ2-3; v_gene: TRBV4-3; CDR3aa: CASSQVIGTSGGNTQYF
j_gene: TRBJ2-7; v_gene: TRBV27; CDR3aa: CASSLFRVSVYEQYF
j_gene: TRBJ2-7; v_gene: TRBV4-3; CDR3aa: CASSQSQGPYEQYF